This T cell receptor beta chain was obtained from a study of OX40 agonist ivuxolimab in advanced cancers. The wider study: The dose-escalation cohort was around 83% male, with a mean age of about 58 years, ranging about 23 to 90.

General study results and limits: Expanded peripheral T-cell antigen specificity went undetermined.

Profiled with immunoSEQ multiplex PCR; TCRdb holds only in-frame clones, not every one. The sample contains fewer than 15,000 clones, 80% of which appear only once. On this clone: Its antigen remains unidentified.

Germline V CDR1 and CDR2: SGDLS, YYNGEE. This CDR3 region has 14 residues. Unmatched junction bases numbered 6, after V lost 6 bases and J lost 0 bases. This receptor was identified in an adult with an advanced solid tumor such as melanoma, head and neck, liver or kidney cancer. The chain combines TRBV9 with TRBJ2-7; TRBD1 aligns across 7 bases. The material was CD4+ or CD8+ T cells sorted from blood, obtained in a trial of the OX40 agonist ivuxolimab. In DNA, the CDR3 is TGTGCCAGCAATCAAGCAGGGGGCTCCTACGAGCAGTACTTC. Translating gives CASNQAGGSYEQYF.